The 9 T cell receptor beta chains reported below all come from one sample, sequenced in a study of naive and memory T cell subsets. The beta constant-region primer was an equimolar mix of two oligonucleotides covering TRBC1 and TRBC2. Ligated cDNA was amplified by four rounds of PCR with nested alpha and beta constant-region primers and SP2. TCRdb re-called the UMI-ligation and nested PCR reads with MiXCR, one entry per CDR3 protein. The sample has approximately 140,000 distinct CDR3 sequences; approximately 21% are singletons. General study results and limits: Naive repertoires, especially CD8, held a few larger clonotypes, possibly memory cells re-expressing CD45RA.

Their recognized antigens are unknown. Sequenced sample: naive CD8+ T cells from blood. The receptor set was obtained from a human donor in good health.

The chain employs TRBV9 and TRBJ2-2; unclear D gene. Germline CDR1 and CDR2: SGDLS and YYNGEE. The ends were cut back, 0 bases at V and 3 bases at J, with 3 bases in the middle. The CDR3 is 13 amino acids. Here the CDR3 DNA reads TGTGCCAGCAGCGTAGAAGACACCGGGGAGCTGTTTTTT. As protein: CASSVEDTGELFF. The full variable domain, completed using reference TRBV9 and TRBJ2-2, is DSGVTQTPKHLITATGQRVTLRCSPRSGDLSVYWYQQSLDQGLQFLIQYYNGEERAKGNILERFSAQQFPDLHSELNLSSLELGDSALYFCASSVEDTGELFFGEGSRLTVL.

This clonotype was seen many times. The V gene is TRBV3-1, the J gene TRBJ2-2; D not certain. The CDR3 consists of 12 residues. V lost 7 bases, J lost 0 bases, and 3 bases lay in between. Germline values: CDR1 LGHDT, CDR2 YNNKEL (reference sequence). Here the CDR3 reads CASTPNTGELFF. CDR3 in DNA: TGTGCCAGCACCCCGAACACCGGGGAGCTGTTTTTT.

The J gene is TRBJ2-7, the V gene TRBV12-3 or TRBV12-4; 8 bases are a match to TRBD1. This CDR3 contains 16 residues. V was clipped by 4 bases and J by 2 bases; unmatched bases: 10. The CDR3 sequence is CASSSPYRQGPYEQYF. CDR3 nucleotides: TGTGCCAGCAGTTCCCCTTACCGACAGGGGCCCTACGAGCAGTACTTC.

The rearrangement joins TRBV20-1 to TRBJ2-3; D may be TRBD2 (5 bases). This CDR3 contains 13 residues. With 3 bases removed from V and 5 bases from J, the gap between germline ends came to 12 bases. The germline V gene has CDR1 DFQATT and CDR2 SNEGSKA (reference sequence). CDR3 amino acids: CSASPLAGDTQYF. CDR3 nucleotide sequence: TGCAGTGCTAGTCCGCTAGCTGGAGATACGCAGTATTTT.

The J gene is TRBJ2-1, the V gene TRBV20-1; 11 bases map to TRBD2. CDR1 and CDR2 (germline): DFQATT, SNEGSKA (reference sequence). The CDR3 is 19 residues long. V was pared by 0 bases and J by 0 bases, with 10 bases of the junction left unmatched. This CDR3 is CSARDLTSGSGSSYNEQFF. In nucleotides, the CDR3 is TGCAGTGCTAGAGATCTAACTAGCGGGAGTGGCAGCTCCTACAATGAGCAGTTCTTC.

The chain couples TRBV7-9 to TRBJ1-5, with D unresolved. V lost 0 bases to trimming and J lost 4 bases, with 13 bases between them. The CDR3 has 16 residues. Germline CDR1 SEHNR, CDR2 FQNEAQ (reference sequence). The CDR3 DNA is TGTGCCAGCAGCTTAGCGGCGGGTCTAAATAATCAGCCCCAGCATTTT. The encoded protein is CASSLAAGLNNQPQHF. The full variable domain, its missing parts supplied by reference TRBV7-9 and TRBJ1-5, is DTGVSQNPRHKITKRGQNVTFRCDPISEHNRLYWYRQTLGQGPEFLTYFQNEAQLEKSRLLSDRFSAERPKGSFSTLEIQRTEQGDSAMYLCASSLAAGLNNQPQHFGDGTRLSIL.

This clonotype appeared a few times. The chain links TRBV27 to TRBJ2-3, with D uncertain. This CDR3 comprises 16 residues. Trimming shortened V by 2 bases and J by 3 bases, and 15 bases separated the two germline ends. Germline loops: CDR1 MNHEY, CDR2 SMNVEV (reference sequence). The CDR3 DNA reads TGTGCCAGCAGTTTAGTCTTGCAGAATCCTACAGATACGCAGTATTTT. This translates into CASSLVLQNPTDTQYF.

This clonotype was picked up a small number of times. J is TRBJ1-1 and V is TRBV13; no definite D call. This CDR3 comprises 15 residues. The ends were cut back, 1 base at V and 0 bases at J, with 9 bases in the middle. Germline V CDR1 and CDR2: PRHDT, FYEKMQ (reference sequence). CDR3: CASSLAGDLNTEAFF. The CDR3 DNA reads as TGTGCCAGCAGCTTAGCCGGGGATCTGAACACTGAAGCTTTCTTT.

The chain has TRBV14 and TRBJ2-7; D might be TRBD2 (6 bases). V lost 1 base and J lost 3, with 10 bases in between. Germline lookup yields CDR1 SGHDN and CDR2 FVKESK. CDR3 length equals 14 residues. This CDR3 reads CASSQAVTSYEQYF. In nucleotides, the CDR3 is TGTGCCAGCAGCCAAGCAGTGACTAGCTACGAGCAGTACTTC. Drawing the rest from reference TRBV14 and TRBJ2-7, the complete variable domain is EAGVTQFPSHSVIEKGQTVTLRCDPISGHDNLYWYRRVMGKEIKFLLHFVKESKQDESGMPNNRFLAERTGGTYSTLKVQPAELEDSGVYFCASSQAVTSYEQYFGPGTRLTVT.